These T cell receptor beta chains were read from a single sample in a study of identical twins. TCRdb passed the 5' RACE reads through MiXCR, listing each CDR3 protein once. This sample yields 450,000 to 500,000 distinct CDR3 sequences, of which around an eighth are seen a single time; more than 0.8% belongs to the top ten. This sample also appeared in a second study, on yellow fever vaccine responses in identical twins.

The sample consisted of CD4+ T cells sorted from blood. The receptors were gathered from a woman aged 18 to 35 in good health. Both conserved end residues are part of each CDR3. The D gene is left open where the match is weak. Only some rows state a clone size, as once, few, many or a class for expanded clones.

j_gene: TRBJ2-7
v_gene: TRBV3-1
abundance: few
d_gene: NA
CDR3aa: CASSSSLLSSYEQYF
CDR3nt: TGTGCCAGCAGCTCCTCGCTTCTGAGCTCCTACGAGCAGTACTTC

j_gene: TRBJ2-2
v_gene: TRBV6-1
abundance: NA
d_gene: NA
CDR3aa: CASSPGTVLYGELFF
CDR3nt: TGTGCCAGCAGTCCTGGGACTGTCCTCTACGGGGAGCTGTTTTTT

j_gene: TRBJ2-4
v_gene: TRBV7-8
abundance: many
d_gene: NA
CDR3aa: CASSLVGGGKNIQYF
CDR3nt: TGTGCCAGCAGCTTAGTTGGAGGGGGAAAAAACATTCAGTACTTC

j_gene: TRBJ2-3
v_gene: TRBV5-1
abundance: NA
d_gene: NA
CDR3aa: CASRREYPGADTQYF
CDR3nt: TGCGCCAGCAGACGGGAGTACCCCGGGGCAGATACGCAGTATTTT

j_gene: TRBJ2-5
v_gene: TRBV7-6
abundance: NA
d_gene: TRBD2
CDR3aa: CASSLGSSGAQETQYF
CDR3nt: TGTGCCAGCAGCTTAGGGTCTAGCGGAGCACAAGAGACCCAGTACTTC

j_gene: TRBJ2-5
v_gene: TRBV18
abundance: few
d_gene: NA
CDR3aa: CASSPPQETQYF
CDR3nt: TGTGCCAGCTCACCGCCGCAAGAGACCCAGTACTTC

j_gene: TRBJ1-2
v_gene: TRBV30
abundance: NA
d_gene: NA
CDR3aa: CALDVRIGTVYGYTF
CDR3nt: TGTGCCTTAGACGTGAGAATTGGGACGGTCTATGGCTACACCTTC

j_gene: TRBJ2-1
v_gene: TRBV7-3
abundance: few
d_gene: TRBD2
CDR3aa: CASSSRGSGVYNEQFF
CDR3nt: TGTGCCAGCAGCTCAAGGGGTAGCGGGGTCTACAATGAGCAGTTCTTC

j_gene: TRBJ2-7
v_gene: TRBV12-3/TRBV12-4
abundance: NA
d_gene: NA
CDR3aa: CASSLGGTAPAEHYF
CDR3nt: TGTGCCAGCAGTTTGGGCGGGACAGCCCCCGCCGAGCATTACTTC

j_gene: TRBJ2-7
v_gene: TRBV5-1
abundance: NA
d_gene: NA
CDR3aa: CASSSRQAVLPEQYF
CDR3nt: TGCGCCAGCAGCTCCCGACAGGCCGTACTCCCGGAGCAGTACTTC

j_gene: TRBJ2-7
v_gene: TRBV5-1
abundance: few
d_gene: NA
CDR3aa: CASSLVPKYEQYF
CDR3nt: TGCGCCAGCAGCTTGGTACCAAAATACGAGCAGTACTTC

j_gene: TRBJ2-7
v_gene: TRBV20-1
abundance: NA
d_gene: TRBD1
CDR3aa: CSAALGGLSYEQYF
CDR3nt: TGCAGTGCCGCCCTAGGGGGCCTTTCCTACGAGCAGTACTTC

j_gene: TRBJ2-2
v_gene: TRBV19
abundance: NA
d_gene: NA
CDR3aa: CASSIEEANTGELFF
CDR3nt: TGTGCCAGTAGTATAGAGGAGGCGAACACCGGGGAGCTGTTTTTT

j_gene: TRBJ2-3
v_gene: TRBV29-1
abundance: many
d_gene: TRBD1
CDR3aa: CSVRDRGKGHTQYF
CDR3nt: TGCAGCGTTCGGGACAGGGGGAAGGGGCATACGCAGTATTTT

j_gene: TRBJ2-2
v_gene: TRBV7-9
abundance: NA
d_gene: TRBD1
CDR3aa: CASSSRQGSGTGELFF
CDR3nt: TGTGCCAGCAGCTCTAGACAGGGTTCGGGCACCGGGGAGCTGTTTTTT

j_gene: TRBJ2-7
v_gene: TRBV10-1
abundance: NA
d_gene: NA
CDR3aa: CASSISPTQGEQYF
CDR3nt: TGCGCCAGCAGTATATCCCCGACCCAAGGGGAGCAGTACTTC

j_gene: TRBJ2-3
v_gene: TRBV12-5
abundance: few
d_gene: NA
CDR3aa: CASGSTLPDRLSTDTQYF
CDR3nt: TGTGCTAGTGGTTCCACTCTACCGGACAGATTGAGCACAGATACGCAGTATTTT

j_gene: TRBJ2-1
v_gene: TRBV4-1
abundance: few
d_gene: NA
CDR3aa: CASSQDQRSGGWYNEQFF
CDR3nt: TGCGCCAGCAGCCAAGACCAAAGGTCGGGGGGCTGGTACAATGAGCAGTTCTTC

j_gene: TRBJ2-3
v_gene: TRBV20-1
abundance: NA
d_gene: TRBD2
CDR3aa: CSARDYGPSGGASGTQYF
CDR3nt: TGCAGTGCTAGAGACTATGGCCCTAGCGGGGGGGCATCGGGTACGCAGTATTTT

j_gene: TRBJ2-1
v_gene: TRBV4-3
abundance: few
d_gene: TRBD2
CDR3aa: CASSRGLAVYNEQFF
CDR3nt: TGCGCCAGCAGCCGAGGACTAGCGGTCTACAATGAGCAGTTCTTC

j_gene: TRBJ2-7
v_gene: TRBV7-2
abundance: few
d_gene: NA
CDR3aa: CASSLAGGGFTTRTYEQYF
CDR3nt: TGTGCCAGCAGCTTAGCCGGCGGGGGCTTCACCACCCGCACCTACGAGCAGTACTTC

j_gene: TRBJ1-1
v_gene: TRBV9
abundance: NA
d_gene: NA
CDR3aa: CASSGNRQNTEAFF
CDR3nt: TGTGCCAGCAGCGGGAACCGGCAGAACACTGAAGCTTTCTTT

j_gene: TRBJ2-1
v_gene: TRBV5-4
abundance: few
d_gene: TRBD2
CDR3aa: CASSHDLAGDYNEQFF
CDR3nt: TGTGCCAGCAGCCACGACCTAGCGGGGGACTACAATGAGCAGTTCTTC

j_gene: TRBJ2-3
v_gene: TRBV3-1
abundance: few
d_gene: NA
CDR3aa: CASSPGQRNTDTQYF
CDR3nt: TGTGCCAGCAGCCCAGGACAAAGAAACACAGATACGCAGTATTTT

j_gene: TRBJ2-1
v_gene: TRBV5-1
abundance: few
d_gene: TRBD1
CDR3aa: CASSAGTGLSSFNEQFF
CDR3nt: TGCGCCAGCAGCGCCGGGACAGGGTTAAGTTCCTTTAATGAGCAGTTCTTC

j_gene: TRBJ2-7
v_gene: TRBV6-2/TRBV6-3
abundance: NA
d_gene: NA
CDR3aa: CASSYSWENEQYF
CDR3nt: TGTGCCAGCAGTTACTCGTGGGAAAACGAGCAGTACTTC

j_gene: TRBJ2-6
v_gene: TRBV29-1
abundance: many
d_gene: TRBD1
CDR3aa: CSVAPWDSPSGANVLTF
CDR3nt: TGCAGCGTTGCCCCTTGGGACAGTCCCTCTGGGGCCAACGTCCTGACTTTC

j_gene: TRBJ1-1
v_gene: TRBV20-1
abundance: few
d_gene: NA
CDR3aa: CSASKGTEGAFF
CDR3nt: TGCAGTGCTAGTAAAGGGACGGAAGGAGCTTTCTTT

j_gene: TRBJ2-3
v_gene: TRBV6-1
abundance: many
d_gene: NA
CDR3aa: CASSRGDFTDTQYF
CDR3nt: TGTGCCAGCAGCCGAGGGGACTTCACAGATACGCAGTATTTT

j_gene: TRBJ2-5
v_gene: TRBV24-1
abundance: NA
d_gene: NA
CDR3aa: CATGGTSWETQYF
CDR3nt: TGTGCCACCGGGGGCACCTCGTGGGAGACCCAGTACTTC

j_gene: TRBJ2-6
v_gene: TRBV19
abundance: NA
d_gene: NA
CDR3aa: CASSTTPSGLGAGANVLTF
CDR3nt: TGTGCCAGTAGTACCACTCCCTCAGGGCTTGGGGCTGGGGCCAACGTCCTGACTTTC

j_gene: TRBJ1-3
v_gene: TRBV25-1
abundance: few
d_gene: TRBD1
CDR3aa: CASSESTGEGNTIYF
CDR3nt: TGTGCCAGCAGTGAATCCACAGGGGAAGGAAACACCATATATTTT

j_gene: TRBJ2-5
v_gene: TRBV7-2
abundance: few
d_gene: TRBD1
CDR3aa: CASSPDRARGETQYF
CDR3nt: TGTGCCAGCAGCCCAGACAGGGCCCGAGGAGAGACCCAGTACTTC

j_gene: TRBJ2-7
v_gene: TRBV6-2/TRBV6-3
abundance: few
d_gene: TRBD2
CDR3aa: CASRRTSGFEQYF
CDR3nt: TGTGCCAGCAGGAGGACTAGCGGATTTGAGCAGTACTTC

j_gene: TRBJ2-7
v_gene: TRBV5-1
abundance: few
d_gene: NA
CDR3aa: CASSLTTANSGAYEQYF
CDR3nt: TGCGCCAGCAGCTTAACTACTGCAAATTCCGGGGCCTACGAGCAGTACTTC

j_gene: TRBJ2-2
v_gene: TRBV9
abundance: NA
d_gene: TRBD1
CDR3aa: CASSGQGAFRTGELFF
CDR3nt: TGTGCCAGCAGCGGACAGGGGGCTTTTCGGACCGGGGAGCTGTTTTTT

j_gene: TRBJ2-6
v_gene: TRBV9
abundance: NA
d_gene: NA
CDR3aa: CASSPATTVTPTGANVLTF
CDR3nt: TGTGCCAGCAGCCCCGCTACGACAGTCACCCCCACTGGGGCCAACGTCCTGACTTTC

j_gene: TRBJ2-3
v_gene: TRBV4-3
abundance: few
d_gene: NA
CDR3aa: CASSQSHSTDTQYF
CDR3nt: TGCGCCAGCAGCCAATCGCACAGCACAGATACGCAGTATTTT

j_gene: TRBJ2-3
v_gene: TRBV3-1
abundance: NA
d_gene: TRBD2
CDR3aa: CASSQVRGGRPDTQYF
CDR3nt: TGTGCCAGCAGCCAAGTACGGGGGGGACGCCCAGATACGCAGTATTTT

j_gene: TRBJ2-2
v_gene: TRBV9
abundance: few
d_gene: TRBD1
CDR3aa: CASSAATGTDGELFF
CDR3nt: TGTGCCAGCAGCGCAGCGACAGGGACGGACGGGGAGCTGTTTTTT

j_gene: TRBJ2-1
v_gene: TRBV30
abundance: NA
d_gene: NA
CDR3aa: CAWTRTSYNEQFF
CDR3nt: TGTGCCTGGACTAGGACGTCTTACAATGAGCAGTTCTTC

j_gene: TRBJ1-1
v_gene: TRBV29-1
abundance: many
d_gene: NA
CDR3aa: CSGAHTEAFF
CDR3nt: TGCAGCGGTGCTCACACTGAAGCTTTCTTT

j_gene: TRBJ1-1
v_gene: TRBV25-1
abundance: NA
d_gene: NA
CDR3aa: CASSEWVGNTEAFF
CDR3nt: TGTGCCAGCAGTGAATGGGTGGGAAACACTGAAGCTTTCTTT

j_gene: TRBJ2-5
v_gene: TRBV24-1
abundance: few
d_gene: TRBD1
CDR3aa: CATSEVKGPGQGARETQYF
CDR3nt: TGTGCCACCAGTGAAGTCAAAGGTCCGGGACAGGGGGCGAGGGAGACCCAGTACTTC

j_gene: TRBJ2-1
v_gene: TRBV6-1
abundance: NA
d_gene: TRBD2
CDR3aa: CASSEFSGGFGEQFF
CDR3nt: TGTGCCAGCAGTGAATTTAGCGGGGGCTTCGGTGAGCAGTTCTTC

j_gene: TRBJ1-1
v_gene: TRBV7-9
abundance: NA
d_gene: NA
CDR3aa: CASSGTVPNTEAFF
CDR3nt: TGTGCCAGCAGCGGAACAGTCCCGAACACTGAAGCTTTCTTT

j_gene: TRBJ2-3
v_gene: TRBV20-1
abundance: many
d_gene: TRBD1
CDR3aa: CSARRDRGTDTQYF
CDR3nt: TGCAGTGCTAGAAGGGACAGGGGGACAGATACGCAGTATTTT

j_gene: TRBJ2-1
v_gene: TRBV29-1
abundance: NA
d_gene: NA
CDR3aa: CSVDSGGHNEQFF
CDR3nt: TGCAGCGTTGATTCAGGGGGGCACAATGAGCAGTTCTTC

j_gene: TRBJ2-1
v_gene: TRBV4-2
abundance: many
d_gene: TRBD2
CDR3aa: CASSQAPGGLAGGGKQFF
CDR3nt: TGTGCCAGCAGCCAAGCCCCGGGGGGGCTAGCGGGAGGAGGCAAGCAGTTCTTC

j_gene: TRBJ2-6
v_gene: TRBV25-1
abundance: few
d_gene: NA
CDR3aa: CASSGFNRDTKLLSGANVLTF
CDR3nt: TGTGCCAGCAGTGGCTTCAACCGGGACACCAAGCTCCTCTCTGGGGCCAACGTCCTGACTTTC

j_gene: TRBJ2-3
v_gene: TRBV12-5
abundance: few
d_gene: TRBD2
CDR3aa: CASGPSGGSDTQYF
CDR3nt: TGTGCTAGTGGCCCTAGCGGGGGGTCAGATACGCAGTATTTT

j_gene: TRBJ2-7
v_gene: TRBV4-1
abundance: NA
d_gene: TRBD1
CDR3aa: CASSPGDRAYEQYF
CDR3nt: TGCGCCAGCAGCCCTGGGGACAGAGCCTACGAGCAGTACTTC

j_gene: TRBJ2-2
v_gene: TRBV7-9
abundance: NA
d_gene: TRBD1
CDR3aa: CASSLLQGDTGELFF
CDR3nt: TGTGCCAGCAGCCTTCTACAGGGGGACACCGGGGAGCTGTTTTTT

j_gene: TRBJ2-2
v_gene: TRBV4-2
abundance: NA
d_gene: NA
CDR3aa: CASSQDGGVGTGELFF
CDR3nt: TGTGCCAGCAGCCAAGACGGGGGAGTGGGCACCGGGGAGCTGTTTTTT

j_gene: TRBJ2-6
v_gene: TRBV2
abundance: few
d_gene: NA
CDR3aa: CANIESSGANVLTF
CDR3nt: TGTGCCAACATCGAGAGCTCTGGGGCCAACGTCCTGACTTTC

j_gene: TRBJ2-7
v_gene: TRBV5-1
abundance: many
d_gene: NA
CDR3aa: CASSLVAGPEQYF
CDR3nt: TGCGCCAGCAGCTTGGTGGCAGGGCCCGAGCAGTACTTC

j_gene: TRBJ1-6
v_gene: TRBV5-1
abundance: many
d_gene: NA
CDR3aa: CASSLREGDSPNSPLHF
CDR3nt: TGCGCCAGCAGCTTGCGAGAGGGCGATTCACCCAATTCACCCCTCCACTTT